Shown below are 30 T cell receptor beta chains from a single sample sequenced in a study of identifying expanded T cells in peripheral blood. Clones were sequenced by immunoSEQ multiplex PCR, and TCRdb holds only the in-frame ones, with some missing. The table lists roughly 61,000 clones, around 90% of them singletons, with 3.6% in the top ten. The material sequenced was blood. These receptors originate from a person aged 18-69 years in good health.

CDR3 region: CASSFSRNTEAFF. The CDR3 nucleotides read TGTGCCAGCAGCTTCTCCAGGAACACTGAAGCTTTCTTT. V and J are TRBV5-4 and TRBJ1-1; D uncertain. This CDR3 is built from 13 residues. V dropped 2 bases and J dropped 1 base, with 6 bases sitting between them. CDR1 is SGHNT and CDR2 is YYREEE in the germline V gene (reference sequence).

The chain is built from TRBV7-2 and TRBJ2-2; 7 bases line up with TRBD2. The junction had 13 bases not matched to a gene; V was cut back by 5 bases and J by 7 bases. Germline loops: CDR1 SGHTA, CDR2 FQGNSA. This CDR3 comprises 16 residues. The chain's CDR3 is CASSRALAGDGGELFF. The CDR3 bases are TGTGCCAGCAGCCGGGCTCTGGCGGGGGACGGCGGGGAGCTGTTTTTT.

This sequence joins TRBV6-5 and TRBJ1-5, with D tentatively TRBD1 (6 bases). CDR1 MNHEY and CDR2 SVGAGI come from the germline V gene. The CDR3 totals 15 residues. Trimming removed 6 bases at V and 0 bases at J, with 12 bases between. As DNA, the CDR3 is TGTGCCAGCAGGCCCGGGGGGCCTAGCAATCAGCCCCAGCATTTT. Protein product: CASRPGGPSNQPQHF.

This clone was seen a single time. The chain employs TRBV7-9 and TRBJ2-1, with D possibly TRBD1 on 5 matching bases. Trimming removed 3 bases from V and 7 bases from J, with 13 bases in between. CDR1 is SEHNR, CDR2 FQNEAQ, per germline (reference sequence). This CDR3 is built from 14 residues. CDR3 in amino acids: CASSLDISGNEQFF. The CDR3, as DNA: TGTGCCAGCAGCTTGGACATCTCCGGGAATGAGCAGTTCTTC.

V is TRBV5-6 and J is TRBJ2-1, with unresolved D. CDR1 SGHDT and CDR2 YYEEEE come from the germline V gene. V lost 2 bases to trimming and J lost 6 bases, with 6 bases between them. The CDR3 contains 12 residues. CDR3: CASSFLVNEQFF. The CDR3 coding sequence is TGTGCCAGCAGCTTCCTAGTCAATGAGCAGTTCTTC.

The rearrangement joins TRBV4-1 to TRBJ1-1; TRBD1 matches 10 bases. Germline loops: CDR1 MGHRA, CDR2 YSYEKL. V shed 6 bases and J 6 bases; nucleotides not matched to a gene: 10. The CDR3 has 15 residues. The CDR3 spells CASRMDRGLSSEAFF. CDR3 bases: TGCGCCAGCAGAATGGACAGGGGGTTATCCTCTGAAGCTTTCTTT.

This chain links TRBV15 with TRBJ2-7, with 9 bases that match TRBD1. V was pared by 3 bases and J by 0 bases, with 6 bases of the junction left unmatched. The CDR3 is 16 residues long. From germline, CDR1 is LNHNV and CDR2 YYDKDF (reference sequence). CDR3 residues: CATSRGLDRGSYEQYF. The CDR3 bases are TGTGCCACCAGCAGGGGGTTGGACAGGGGCTCCTACGAGCAGTACTTC.

The chain links TRBV5-5 to TRBJ2-7, with D perhaps matching TRBD2 (6 bases). The V end lost 4 bases, the J end lost 4 bases, and 12 bases lay between the germline ends. This CDR3 has 13 amino acids. The germline gives CDR1 SGHKS, CDR2 YYEKEE (reference sequence). CDR3 protein: CASSAGLTYEQYF. The CDR3 coding sequence is TGTGCCAGCAGCGCGGGACTTACGTACGAGCAGTACTTC.

This chain joins TRBV18 and TRBJ1-1, with D perhaps matching TRBD1 (5 bases). The V gene's germline CDR1 is KGHSH and CDR2 LQKENI. The CDR3 has 16 amino acids. V was pared by 4 bases and J by 0 bases, with 15 bases between. In nucleotides, the CDR3 is TGTGCCAGCTCACTCTCTCCGGGGCAGGTGAACACTGAAGCTTTCTTT. Encoded protein: CASSLSPGQVNTEAFF.

The chain couples TRBV7-9 to TRBJ2-3; D is uncertain. V was shortened by 1 base and J by 5 bases, with 7 bases between the two germline ends. This CDR3 comprises 13 residues. Germline CDR1 is SEHNR and CDR2 is FQNEAQ (reference sequence). CDR3 bases: TGTGCCAGCAGCTTAGGTGGGGAAGATACGCAGTATTTT. Translation: CASSLGGEDTQYF.

The CDR3 coding sequence is TGTGCCAGCAGCGTAGGGGCTGACGCCCCTTGGCAGCCCCAGCATTTT. Its protein is CASSVGADAPWQPQHF. The genes are TRBV9 and TRBJ1-5, with D unclear. Per the germline V gene, CDR1 is SGDLS and CDR2 is YYNGEE. Deletions cut 0 bases from V and 7 bases from J, with 17 bases between. The CDR3 totals 16 residues.

This clone was observed a few times. The chain recombines TRBV5-1 with TRBJ2-1; 9 nucleotides align to TRBD1. The CDR3 is 16 amino acids. Germline assignment: CDR1 SGHRS and CDR2 YFSETQ. V was clipped by 4 bases and J by 7 bases; unmatched bases: 12. The CDR3 DNA reads as TGCGCCAGCAGCATTTCCGGGACAGGGAATTGGAATGAGCAGTTCTTC. Residues: CASSISGTGNWNEQFF.

The chain links TRBV9 to TRBJ2-1; TRBD2 might be the D (7 bases). Germline V gene sequence: CDR1 SGDLS, CDR2 YYNGEE. The ends were cut back, 5 bases at V and 4 bases at J, with 16 bases in the middle. The CDR3 spans 15 residues. The CDR3 region is CASSFAGALYNEQFF. CDR3 in DNA: TGTGCCAGCAGTTTCGCGGGGGCCCTGTACAATGAGCAGTTCTTC.

V is TRBV2 and J is TRBJ2-1, with D unclear. The CDR3 has 14 residues. V lost 7 bases and J lost 2, with 12 bases in between. Germline lookup yields CDR1 SNHLY and CDR2 FYNNEI. CDR3 in DNA: TGTGCCAGCAAGTCTTCGGTTACCTACAATGAGCAGTTCTTC. Amino acids: CASKSSVTYNEQFF.

This chain uses TRBV28 with TRBJ2-5; D gene ambiguous. Trimming pared 5 bases from V and 2 bases from J, leaving 9 bases between. The CDR3 extends over 13 amino acids. Germline CDR1 and CDR2: MDHEN and SYDVKM. The CDR3 DNA is TGTGCCAGCAGTCCACCCTGGCAAGAGACCCAGTACTTC. It translates to CASSPPWQETQYF.

This clone is a singleton in its sample. This chain connects TRBV7-2 to TRBJ2-7; D unclear. The germline CDR1 and CDR2 sequences are SGHTA and FQGNSA. Between the trimmed V and J ends, which lost 5 bases and 3 bases, there was a span of 11 bases. The CDR3 contains 13 residues. CDR3 nucleotide sequence: TGTGCCAGCAGCCCATCCGGCGTCTACGAGCAGTACTTC. Translating it yields CASSPSGVYEQYF.

The CDR3 sequence is CASSRLNTEAFF. As DNA, the CDR3 is TGTGCCAGTAGTCGACTGAACACTGAAGCTTTCTTT. The chain has TRBV19 and TRBJ1-1; D is unclear. The germline V and J ends were trimmed by 5 bases and 0 bases, with 4 bases remaining between them. This CDR3 spans 12 amino acids. Germline V gene data show CDR1 as LNHDA and CDR2 as SQIVND (reference sequence).

The chain is built from TRBV7-9 and TRBJ2-5, with 9 bases matching TRBD1. Unmatched junction bases numbered 5, after V lost 4 bases and J lost 5 bases. The CDR3 spans 14 residues. CDR1 and CDR2 (germline): SEHNR, FQNEAQ (reference sequence). CDR3 in DNA: TGTGCCAGCAGCTCCCGGGACAGGGATGAGACCCAGTACTTC. This encodes CASSSRDRDETQYF.

J is TRBJ2-5 and V is TRBV4-3; TRBD1 aligns across 12 bases. The V gene end was trimmed by 3 bases and the J gene end by 3 bases; junction bases not matched to a gene: 11. Germline loops: CDR1 LGHNA, CDR2 YSLEER. This CDR3 has 18 amino acids. The CDR3 DNA is TGCGCCAGCAGCCATAGCGTATCCGGGACAGGGGGCGAAGAGACCCAGTACTTC. It encodes CASSHSVSGTGGEETQYF.

The chain joins TRBV12-5 to TRBJ2-1; 7 nucleotides line up with TRBD2. CDR3 length: 16 residues. Germline V gene data show CDR1 as LGHNT and CDR2 as FRNRAP. Unmatched junction bases numbered 10, after V lost 1 base and J lost 7 bases. For the CDR3, the DNA is TGTGCTAGTGGTTTGGATAACGCCGGGGGAGGGAATGAGCAGTTCTTC. It codes for CASGLDNAGGGNEQFF.

In this sample, this clone turned up once. J is TRBJ1-3 and V is TRBV7-2, with 7 bases fitting TRBD1. The CDR3 sequence is 16 residues long. The germline CDR1 and CDR2 sequences are SGHTA and FQGNSA. Unmatched junction bases numbered 10, after V lost 6 bases and J lost 2 bases. Here the CDR3 DNA reads TGTGCCAGCAGTTCCCGCGACAGGGCGGCTGGAAACACCATATATTTT. It yields the protein CASSSRDRAAGNTIYF.

This clone was recorded a few times. CDR3 sequence reads: CASSLILAGTYNEQFF. CDR3 in DNA: TGCGCCAGCAGCTTGATTCTAGCGGGAACCTACAATGAGCAGTTCTTC. The chain has TRBV5-1 and TRBJ2-1; 9 nucleotides match TRBD2. The V gene's germline CDR1 is SGHRS and CDR2 YFSETQ. With 1 base clipped from V and 2 bases from J, the junction kept 4 bases outside the gene matches. The CDR3 loop spans 16 amino acids.

This sequence joins TRBV10-1 and TRBJ2-1; 9 bases agree with TRBD2. This CDR3 has 17 residues. Germline V gives CDR1 WNHNN, CDR2 SYGVQD (reference sequence). Unmatched junction bases numbered 8, after V lost 2 bases and J lost 3 bases. CDR3 DNA sequence: TGCGCCAGCAGTGAGCAAGGGACTAGCCTCTACTACAATGAGCAGTTCTTC. Its protein product is CASSEQGTSLYYNEQFF.

V is TRBV6-5 and J is TRBJ2-7; no definite D call. The CDR3 runs 13 residues. Germline CDR1 MNHEY, CDR2 SVGAGI. The V gene lost 2 bases and the J gene lost 1 base, with 6 bases spanning the gap. The CDR3 DNA follows: TGTGCCAGCAGTTACGTCCGGTCCTACGAGCAGTACTTC. Translated, it gives CASSYVRSYEQYF.

The chain carries TRBV27 and TRBJ2-1, with D perhaps TRBD2 (5 bases). The CDR3 length is 16 residues. The V gene lost 3 bases and the J gene lost 4 bases, with 16 bases spanning the gap. Germline loops: CDR1 MNHEY, CDR2 SMNVEV (reference sequence). The CDR3 spells CASSLFRAGSYNEQFF. The CDR3 DNA sequence: TGTGCCAGCAGTTTGTTTCGGGCGGGTTCATACAATGAGCAGTTCTTC.

The chain joins TRBV5-3 to TRBJ1-2, with D tentatively TRBD1 (6 bases). TRBV5-3 belongs to the ORF category, with a function that is uncertain. The CDR3 has 12 residues. V was pared by 1 base and J by 8 bases, with 9 bases between. This CDR3 reads CARSLSGEGYTF. In DNA, the CDR3 is TGTGCCAGAAGCTTGTCAGGGGAGGGCTACACCTTC.

The V and J genes are TRBV19 and TRBJ2-5; 7 nucleotides align to TRBD2. Germline values: CDR1 LNHDA, CDR2 SQIVND (reference sequence). The V and J ends lost 6 bases and 1 base, in that order; junction bases with no gene match: 2. The CDR3 consists of 13 residues. This CDR3 is CASSLAVQETQYF. The CDR3 bases are TGTGCCAGTAGCCTAGCGGTCCAAGAGACCCAGTACTTC. Filled out from reference TRBV19 and TRBJ2-5, the complete variable domain reads DGGITQSPKYLFRKEGQNVTLSCEQNLNHDAMYWYRQDPGQGLRLIYYSQIVNDFQKGDIAEGYSVSREKKESFPLTVTSAQKNPTAFYLCASSLAVQETQYFGPGTRLLVL.

The chain is built from TRBV19 and TRBJ1-5, with a weak D call TRBD1 (6 bases). This CDR3 spans 15 amino acids. V lost 5 bases, J lost 5 bases, and 16 bases lay in between. Germline lookup yields CDR1 LNHDA and CDR2 SQIVND (reference sequence). The CDR3 spells CASSQQGYWDQPQHF. CDR3 in DNA: TGTGCCAGTAGTCAACAGGGTTACTGGGATCAGCCCCAGCATTTT.

The CDR3 protein is CASSRDSNQPQHF. The CDR3 DNA is TGTGCCAGCAGTAGGGACAGTAATCAGCCCCAGCATTTT. V is TRBV6-1 and J is TRBJ1-5, with 7 bases lining up with TRBD1. V was clipped by 5 bases and J by 4 bases; unmatched bases: 2. The CDR3 runs to 13 residues. Germline V CDR1 and CDR2: MNHNS, SASEGT.

The genes are TRBV6-6 and TRBJ1-2; D unclear. Trimming stripped 0 bases from V and 6 bases from J, with 11 bases between. Germline CDR1 reads MNHNY; CDR2 reads SVGAGI (reference sequence). The CDR3 is 14 amino acids. The CDR3 region is CASSYSSFAHGYTF. The CDR3 nucleotides read TGTGCCAGCAGTTACTCTAGTTTTGCGCATGGCTACACCTTC.